This paragraph reports one TCR beta chain. These data belong to a study of blood T cell repertoires in COVID-19. Study background: PBMCs, B-cell-depleted T cells, or T cells were the source of the cDNA or gDNA that made up the material.

Donors were grouped by their self-reported clinical history. Per the study methods: Estimation of nucleated cell counts relied on the amplification of reference gene primers. The method was immunoSEQ multiplex PCR; TCRdb's version includes in-frame clones alone and lacks a portion of them. The V and J calls and clone size are taken from that table; D and trimming were inferred from the DNA. The table records fewer than 250,000 clones, 87% of them present only once. This CDR3 is built from 14 residues. V shed 6 bases, J shed 2 bases, and the junction held 7 bases outside the gene matches. Germline loops: CDR1 PRHDT, CDR2 FYEKMQ (reference sequence).

Sample: PBMCs or T cells enriched from blood (not recorded which). The chain links TRBV13 to TRBJ2-7; 7 nucleotides agree with TRBD1. The sequence was obtained from a woman aged 30 to 39 with acute COVID-19. The CDR3 region is CASRWTGHPYEQYF. The CDR3 DNA reads as TGTGCCAGCAGATGGACAGGCCACCCCTACGAGCAGTACTTC.